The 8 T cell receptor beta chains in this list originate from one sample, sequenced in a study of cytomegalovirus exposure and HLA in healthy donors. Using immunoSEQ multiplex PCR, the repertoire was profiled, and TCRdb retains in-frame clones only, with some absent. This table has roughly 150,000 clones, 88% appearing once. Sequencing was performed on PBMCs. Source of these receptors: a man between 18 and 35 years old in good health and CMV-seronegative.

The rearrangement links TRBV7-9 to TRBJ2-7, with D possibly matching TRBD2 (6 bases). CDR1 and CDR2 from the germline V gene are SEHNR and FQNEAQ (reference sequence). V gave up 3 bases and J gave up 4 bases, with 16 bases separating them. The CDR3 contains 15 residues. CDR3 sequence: CASSFSGTAGYEQYF. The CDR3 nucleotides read TGTGCCAGCAGCTTCTCAGGAACCGCGGGATACGAGCAGTACTTC.

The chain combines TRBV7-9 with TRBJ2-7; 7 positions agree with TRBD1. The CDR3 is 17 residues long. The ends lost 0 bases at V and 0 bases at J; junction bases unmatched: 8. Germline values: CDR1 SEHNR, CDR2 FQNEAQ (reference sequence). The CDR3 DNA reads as TGTGCCAGCAGCTTAGCCAGACAGGGATATGTCTCCTACGAGCAGTACTTC. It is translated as CASSLARQGYVSYEQYF.

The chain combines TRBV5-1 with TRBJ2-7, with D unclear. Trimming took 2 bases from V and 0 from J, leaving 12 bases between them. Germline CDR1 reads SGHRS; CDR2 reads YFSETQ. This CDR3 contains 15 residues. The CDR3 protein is CASSLVHSLSYEQYF. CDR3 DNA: TGCGCCAGCAGCTTAGTGCACAGTCTCTCCTACGAGCAGTACTTC. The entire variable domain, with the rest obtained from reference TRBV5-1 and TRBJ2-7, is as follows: KAGVTQTPRYLIKTRGQQVTLSCSPISGHRSVSWYQQTPGQGLQFLFEYFSETQRNKGNFPGRFSGRQFSNSRSEMNVSTLELGDSALYLCASSLVHSLSYEQYFGPGTRLTVT.

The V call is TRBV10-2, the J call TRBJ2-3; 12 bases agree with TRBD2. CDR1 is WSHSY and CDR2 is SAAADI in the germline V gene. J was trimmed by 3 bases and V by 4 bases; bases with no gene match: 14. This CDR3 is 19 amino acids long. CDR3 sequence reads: CASSGRRRTSGGLTDTQYF. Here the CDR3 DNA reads TGCGCCAGCAGTGGGAGGAGGCGAACTAGCGGGGGGTTAACAGATACGCAGTATTTT.

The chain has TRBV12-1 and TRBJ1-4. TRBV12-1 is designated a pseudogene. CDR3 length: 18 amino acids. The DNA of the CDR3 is TGTGCCAGCAGCTCATTGCGGGCGTTTCCCGCGGCGAGTAAAAAACTGTTTTTT. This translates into CASSSLRAFPAASKKLFF.

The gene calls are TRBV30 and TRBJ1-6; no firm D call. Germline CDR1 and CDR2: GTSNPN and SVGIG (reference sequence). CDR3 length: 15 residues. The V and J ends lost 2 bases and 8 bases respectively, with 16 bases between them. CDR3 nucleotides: TGTGCCTGGAGTCCCGACCCCAAAGGAGATTCACCCCTCCACTTT. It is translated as CAWSPDPKGDSPLHF.

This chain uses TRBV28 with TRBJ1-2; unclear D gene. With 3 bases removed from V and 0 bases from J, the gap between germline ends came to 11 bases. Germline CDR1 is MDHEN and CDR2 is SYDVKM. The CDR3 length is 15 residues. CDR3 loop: CASSLRVLANYGYTF. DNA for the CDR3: TGTGCCAGCAGTTTGCGGGTTTTGGCTAACTATGGCTACACCTTC.

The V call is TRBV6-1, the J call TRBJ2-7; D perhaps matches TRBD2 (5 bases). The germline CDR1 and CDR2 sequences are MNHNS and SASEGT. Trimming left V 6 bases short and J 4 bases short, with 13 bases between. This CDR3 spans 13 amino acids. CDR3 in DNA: TGTGCCAGCAGCTCGGAGGACCATTACGAGCAGTACGTC. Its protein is CASSSEDHYEQYV.